Presented here are 28 T cell receptor beta chains from one specimen sequenced in a study of blood T cell repertoires in COVID-19 (dated by TCRdb to 2018 to 2021). Libraries came from the immunoSEQ multiplex PCR assay. Sourced from immuneACCESS, this table was stored by TCRdb with only in-frame sequences that have V and J called. A share of the clones is absent; for the studies checked, an unresolved V gene accounts for under half, and the remainder has no known explanation. This sample lists approximately 320,000 clones; almost 85% were detected once. Around 7.8% of the sample belongs to the ten largest clones. The sequencing input was peripheral blood. The source is a human donor in a cohort sampled during active COVID-19.

The rearrangement uses TRBV7-9 and TRBJ2-5; 9 positions match TRBD1. Trimming cost V 5 bases and J 1 base; bases outside gene matches: 5. Germline values: CDR1 SEHNR, CDR2 FQNEAQ (reference sequence). The CDR3 totals 15 residues. The CDR3 is CASSIRQGVQETQYF. The CDR3 bases are TGTGCCAGCAGCATAAGACAGGGGGTCCAAGAGACCCAGTACTTC.

V usage is TRBV25-1 and J usage is TRBJ1-2; maybe TRBD1 (6 bases). This CDR3 is built from 14 residues. Germline V gene lookup returns CDR1 MGHDK and CDR2 SYGVNS. The V end was cut by 9 bases, the J end by 1 base, with 15 bases between. The DNA of the CDR3 is TGTGCCAGGATATTCGGGGGGCTTAACTATGGCTACACCTTC. Its translation: CARIFGGLNYGYTF.

The chain links TRBV18 to TRBJ1-3; D perhaps matches TRBD1 (6 bases). Per germline, CDR1 KGHSH and CDR2 LQKENI. V dropped 5 bases and J dropped 0 bases, with 11 bases sitting between them. This CDR3 spans 15 amino acids. The CDR3 coding sequence is TGTGCCAGCTCAGCGACAGGACTCTCTGGAAACACCATATATTTT. This codes for CASSATGLSGNTIYF.

The table lists this clone with a count of one. This sample also contains other DNA sequences that code for the same CDR3. J is TRBJ1-1 and V is TRBV19, with 7 bases matching TRBD1. This CDR3 has 13 residues. Trimming cost V 3 bases and J 5 bases; bases outside gene matches: 3. Germline V gene sequence: CDR1 LNHDA, CDR2 SQIVND (reference sequence). CDR3 in amino acids: CASSIDRDTEAFF. In nucleotides, the CDR3 is TGTGCCAGTAGTATTGACAGGGATACTGAAGCTTTCTTT.

In the case of this clone: Distinct nucleotide sequences in the sample also encode this CDR3. The V and J genes are TRBV19 and TRBJ1-4; D is undetermined. Trimming removed 2 bases from V and 0 bases from J, with 7 bases in between. CDR3 size: 15 residues. Germline V gene sequence: CDR1 LNHDA, CDR2 SQIVND (reference sequence). CDR3: CASSISGATNEKLFF. The CDR3 DNA is TGTGCCAGTAGTATATCAGGCGCAACTAATGAAAAACTGTTTTTT.

This clone has just one count. This rearrangement joins TRBV5-4 to TRBJ2-2; D may be TRBD2 (5 bases). The germline V gene has CDR1 SGHNT and CDR2 YYREEE (reference sequence). The CDR3 totals 14 residues. Trimming shortened V by 4 bases and J by 8 bases, and 15 bases separated the two germline ends. The CDR3 DNA reads TGTGCCAGCAGCGGTACCGGGGTCTATGGGGAGCTGTTTTTT. Translating it yields CASSGTGVYGELFF.

To note about this clone: The same CDR3 arises from other DNA sequences in this sample as well. The chain combines TRBV9 with TRBJ1-2; D is uncertain. Deletions cut 1 base from V and 7 bases from J, with 11 bases between. The CDR3 is 13 amino acids. Per germline, CDR1 SGDLS and CDR2 YYNGEE. The CDR3 here is CASSVTGEGGYTF. The CDR3 bases are TGTGCCAGCAGCGTAACGGGAGAGGGTGGCTACACCTTC.

The chain uses TRBV28 and TRBJ1-5; D ambiguous. This CDR3 contains 11 residues. The germline gives CDR1 MDHEN, CDR2 SYDVKM. Trimming removed 7 bases from V and 3 bases from J, with 4 bases in between. The CDR3, as DNA: TGTGCCAGCACGTCCAATCAGCCCCAGCATTTT. The encoded protein is CASTSNQPQHF.

This sequence joins TRBV5-1 and TRBJ1-3; TRBD1 might be the D (5 bases). The germline V gene has CDR1 SGHRS and CDR2 YFSETQ. V was pared by 4 bases and J by 4 bases, with 15 bases between. The CDR3 totals 15 residues. This CDR3 is CASSPSGGVGNTIYF. The CDR3 DNA sequence: TGCGCCAGCAGCCCCTCGGGGGGGGTAGGAAACACCATATATTTT.

V gene TRBV9 combines with J gene TRBJ2-3; 8 bases fit TRBD2. The CDR3 consists of 15 residues. The germline gives CDR1 SGDLS, CDR2 YYNGEE. J gave up 1 base and V 0 bases, and 1 base lay outside the gene matches. The CDR3 DNA reads as TGTGCCAGCAGCGTAGAGACTAGCGGCACAGATACGCAGTATTTT. It is translated as CASSVETSGTDTQYF. Together with reference TRBV9 and TRBJ2-3, the CDR3 gives the full variable domain: DSGVTQTPKHLITATGQRVTLRCSPRSGDLSVYWYQQSLDQGLQFLIQYYNGEERAKGNILERFSAQQFPDLHSELNLSSLELGDSALYFCASSVETSGTDTQYFGPGTRLTVL.

This clone has a count of ten or more. V gene TRBV30 combines with J gene TRBJ2-1, with D perhaps matching TRBD1 (5 bases). The V end was cut by 5 bases, the J end by 3 bases, with 11 bases between. Germline V gene sequence: CDR1 GTSNPN, CDR2 SVGIG (reference sequence). The length of the CDR3 is 13 residues. The CDR3 region is CAWARDDYNEQFF. The CDR3 DNA sequence: TGTGCCTGGGCCAGGGATGACTACAATGAGCAGTTCTTC.

J is TRBJ1-2 and V is TRBV6-2 or TRBV6-3; a possible D gene is TRBD1 (6 bases). The CDR3 runs 14 residues. The germline V gene has CDR1 MNHEY and CDR2 SVGEGT. Trimming left V 2 bases short and J 8 bases short, with 15 bases between. In DNA form, the CDR3 reads TGTGCCAGCAGTTACGGGGGGGCAGGTTACGGCTACACCTTC. Translation: CASSYGGAGYGYTF.

This clone was recorded once. The chain carries TRBV13 and TRBJ2-3; TRBD2 matches 9 bases. The CDR3 runs to 16 residues. Germline V gene sequence: CDR1 PRHDT, CDR2 FYEKMQ (reference sequence). After removal of 5 bases from V and 4 bases from J, the junction contained 10 bases not matched to a gene. As DNA, the CDR3 is TGTGCCAGCAGCCTGTCTGGCGGGGGGGCCCCAGATACGCAGTATTTT. Its protein is CASSLSGGGAPDTQYF.

The gene calls are TRBV12-5 and TRBJ1-5, with D possibly TRBD1 on 5 matching bases. The germline gives CDR1 LGHNT, CDR2 FRNRAP. V gave up 4 bases and J gave up 6 bases, with 19 bases separating them. This CDR3 spans 16 amino acids. The CDR3 nucleotides read TGTGCTAGTGGTTCGTTGGGGCGGGGTCTGTTTCAGCCCCAGCATTTT. Its translation: CASGSLGRGLFQPQHF.

This clone was seen just once. The V call is TRBV30, the J call TRBJ1-1; D unclear. Germline CDR1 reads GTSNPN; CDR2 reads SVGIG (reference sequence). The CDR3 sequence is 12 residues long. V lost 1 base to trimming and J lost 2 bases, with 5 bases between them. This CDR3 is CAWSGRNTEAFF. The CDR3 DNA reads as TGTGCCTGGAGTGGTAGAAACACTGAAGCTTTCTTT.

This clone was detected only a few times. The CDR3 here is CASGDRGLNTEAFF. The DNA of the CDR3 is TGTGCCAGTGGGGACAGGGGTCTGAACACTGAAGCTTTCTTT. The chain employs TRBV19 and TRBJ1-1, with TRBD1 matching over 10 bases. CDR1 is LNHDA and CDR2 is SQIVND in the germline V gene (reference sequence). V lost 8 bases to trimming and J lost 0 bases; unmatched junction nucleotides: 3. The CDR3 spans 14 residues.

The chain couples TRBV6-1 to TRBJ1-6; D gene unclear. CDR3 length: 14 amino acids. Trimming took off 0 bases at V and 10 bases at J, with 10 bases between the two ends. Germline CDR1 and CDR2: MNHNS and SASEGT. The CDR3: CASSEAEGRSPLHF. The CDR3 nucleotides are TGTGCCAGCAGTGAAGCGGAGGGTCGATCACCCCTCCACTTT.

The chain is built from TRBV27 and TRBJ1-5; no definite D call. The germline V gene has CDR1 MNHEY and CDR2 SMNVEV (reference sequence). CDR3 length equals 13 residues. The V gene lost 2 bases and the J gene lost 9 bases, with 11 bases spanning the gap. CDR3 in DNA: TGTGCCAGCAGTTTACACGCGCTTTGGCCCCAGCATTTT. This sequence encodes CASSLHALWPQHF.

The chain couples TRBV6-5 to TRBJ1-5, with D perhaps matching TRBD1 (6 bases). CDR1 is MNHEY and CDR2 is SVGAGI in the germline V gene. The CDR3 length is 14 residues. The V gene lost 6 bases and the J gene lost 1 base, with 10 bases spanning the gap. The CDR3 nucleotides read TGTGCCAGCAGACAGGGTCTAAGCAATCAGCCCCAGCATTTT. Residues: CASRQGLSNQPQHF.

The J gene is TRBJ1-6, the V gene TRBV18; the match to TRBD1 covers 9 bases. With 5 bases clipped from V and 10 bases from J, the junction kept 6 bases outside the gene matches. This CDR3 region has 14 residues. Germline-derived CDR1 and CDR2 are KGHSH and LQKENI. The CDR3, as DNA: TGTGCCAGCTCAAGGGACAGGGTTACCTCACCCCTCCACTTT. Its protein is CASSRDRVTSPLHF.

About this clone itself: At the DNA level, this CDR3 is encoded by other sequences in the same sample as well. The chain recombines TRBV10-3 with TRBJ1-5, with a possible D match to TRBD1 (5 bases). The CDR3 spans 13 residues. Germline values: CDR1 ENHRY, CDR2 SYGVKD. The germline V and J ends were trimmed by 0 bases and 5 bases, with 5 bases remaining between them. Written as DNA, the CDR3 is TGTGCCATCAGTGAGTCCAGGGATCAGCCCCAGCATTTT. It translates to CAISESRDQPQHF.

The V and J genes are TRBV30 and TRBJ1-4; tentatively, D is TRBD1 (6 bases). The CDR3 length is 13 residues. V lost 1 base, J lost 7 bases, and 10 bases lay in between. The V gene's germline CDR1 is GTSNPN and CDR2 SVGIG (reference sequence). The DNA of the CDR3 is TGTGCCTGGAGTGACAGGGTTTTTGAAAAACTGTTTTTT. Translating it yields CAWSDRVFEKLFF.

The CDR3 sequence is CASSEEVGTEAFF. CDR3 in DNA: TGTGCCAGCAGTGAGGAGGTGGGCACTGAAGCTTTCTTT. The gene calls are TRBV6-4 and TRBJ1-1; no firm D call. The CDR3 runs 13 residues. CDR1 and CDR2 from the germline V gene are MRHNA and SNTAGT. V lost 3 bases to trimming and J lost 4 bases, with 9 bases between them.

As to this clone: Other DNA sequences in this sample translate to the same CDR3. The chain links TRBV6-5 to TRBJ2-5; 9 bases agree with TRBD2. Per the germline V gene, CDR1 is MNHEY and CDR2 is SVGAGI. The ends lost 3 bases at V and 2 bases at J; junction bases unmatched: 1. CDR3 size: 14 residues. CDR3 region: CASSYSGGQETQYF. CDR3 sequence (DNA): TGTGCCAGCAGTTATAGCGGGGGACAAGAGACCCAGTACTTC.

The chain has TRBV14 and TRBJ1-6, with 9 nucleotides matching TRBD1. The germline CDR1 and CDR2 sequences are SGHDN and FVKESK. V shed 5 bases and J 7 bases; nucleotides not matched to a gene: 3. The CDR3 runs to 14 residues. The CDR3, as DNA: TGTGCCAGCAGCACCGGGACAGGGAATTCACCCCTCCACTTT. Its translation is CASSTGTGNSPLHF.

The J gene is TRBJ1-2, the V gene TRBV19; 7 bases line up with TRBD1. CDR3 length: 13 amino acids. Germline trimming cut 7 bases from V and 8 bases from J; bases unmatched to any gene: 10. In germline, CDR1 is LNHDA, CDR2 SQIVND (reference sequence). CDR3 sequence (DNA): TGTGCCAGTAATCCCAAGGGGGCGCGGGGCTACACCTTC. Translation gives CASNPKGARGYTF.

This clone was counted only a few times. This chain joins TRBV27 and TRBJ1-2; the match to TRBD1 covers 7 bases. Germline CDR1 MNHEY, CDR2 SMNVEV (reference sequence). The CDR3 has 14 amino acids. V dropped 8 bases and J dropped 4; count of bases not matched to a gene: 10. The CDR3 DNA sequence: TGTGCCAGCCCAATTCCGGGACAGCTCTATGGCTACACCTTC. Translating it yields CASPIPGQLYGYTF.

The CDR3 is CASRAGTGNYGYTF. The CDR3 DNA is TGTGCCAGTAGAGCCGGGACAGGGAACTATGGCTACACCTTC. The chain recombines TRBV19 with TRBJ1-2; the match to TRBD1 covers 9 bases. Germline loops: CDR1 LNHDA, CDR2 SQIVND (reference sequence). The CDR3 totals 14 residues. V dropped 6 bases and J dropped 2; count of bases not matched to a gene: 4.